Detailed here is one TCR beta chain. The sample holds many counts of this clone. This receptor's antigen is unknown. No much larger clonotype is one base removed from it; base qualities were not supplied. No patient had received any treatment before thyroid surgery. Using T-cell receptor beta sequencing, the researchers looked back retrospectively at clinical samples from patients, gathered between the early 2010s and the late 2010s. Receptor libraries were prepared by PCR. Sequencing used an Illumina HiSeq 4000. High-throughput sequencing was used to profile the TCR beta-chain CDR3 region of each patient. The authors' pipeline ran thus. Drawing on CDR3 differences between clinicopathological groups, the researchers built a classifier meant to tell apart patients with distant-metastatic papillary thyroid cancer. To measure repertoire diversity the researchers used the Shannon index, while the Morisita-Horn index served to gauge how similar the tumor and blood repertoires were. TCRdb handled the public reads itself, with Q25 trimming in fastp and clone calling in MiXCR, and kept productive beta chains. The V and J calls follow TCRdb's processing rather than the paper's. The sample data list 91,000 or so clones, and about 12% of these were observed just once. In total, the top ten clones hold roughly 10% of the sample.

This entry is derived from a study of metastatic and nonmetastatic thyroid tumors (dated by TCRdb to 2020 to 2022). About the study as a whole: Repertoires from peripheral blood and from tumor or nodule tissue samples of malignant and benign thyroid patients were compared. General conclusions and limits of the study: In both blood and tumor samples, malignant tumors were reported to have significantly higher TCR beta diversity than benign nodules.

The germline V gene encodes CDR1 MNHEY and CDR2 SMNVEV (reference sequence). The CDR3 holds 13 amino acids from the cysteine to the phenylalanine. Just the 39-base CDR3 DNA is kept, in frame starting at base 1. V and J are truncated by 3 bases and 4 bases respectively, leaving an intervening sequence of 9 bases. The sequenced sample was blood. The origin of this receptor is a female donor with papillary thyroid cancer or a benign thyroid nodule (not recorded which). Some clones in this sample may be carry-over from other donors' samples. The chain employs TRBV27 and TRBJ1-1; TRBD1 is possibly the D segment (6 matching bases). The CDR3 region has the sequence CASSFRGATEAFF. The bases are TGTGCCAGCAGTTTCCGGGGGGCCACTGAAGCTTTCTTT.